This T cell receptor beta chain is from a study of blood T cell repertoires in COVID-19 (dated by TCRdb to about 2020). As for the study more broadly: The collaborator samples originated in the United States, Italy and Spain and spanned the acute and convalescent phases of COVID-19. The prospective study material was composed of cDNA or gDNA derived from T cells, B-cell-depleted T cells, or PBMCs. Subjects who had been exposed to COVID-19, were actively infected with it, or had recovered from it provided the deeply sampled blood TCRbeta repertoires that made up the dataset. The samples were drawn from the first 160 participants of the ongoing ImmuneRACE study and from over a thousand subjects provided by 6 global collaborators. A freely available public database, intended as a resource for researchers studying the immune response to SARS-CoV-2, is where the repertoires were released. A de-identified subject ID, COVID-19 status, age in years and sex were almost always included in the sample metadata. Where available, HLA class I and class II types were obtained from metadata supplied by the sample provider rather than from assay-based typing.

The CDR3 runs 16 amino acids, cysteine and phenylalanine included. The kept DNA is CDR3 alone, 48 bases in frame from the first base. CDR1 is given as KGHDR and CDR2 as SFDVKD, both from the germline V gene. The germline V end is reduced by 4 bases and the J end by 6 bases; junction bases left unmatched: 8. Each collaborating institution followed its own protocols to collect whole blood in K2EDTA tubes. For TCRbeta analysis, collaborators shipped samples as frozen whole blood, isolated PBMCs, or DNA extracted from either of those sample types. TCRbeta CDR3 regions were amplified from genomic DNA using the immunoSEQ Assay, a bias-controlled multiplex PCR. The authors' pipeline ran thus. Nucleated cell counts per sample were estimated from amplification of reference gene primers within the assay. To quantify the absolute abundance of each unique TCRbeta CDR3 rearrangement, sequence reads were collapsed and filtered. For each sample, productive Simpson clonality was calculated as the square root of Simpson's diversity index over productive rearrangements. The immuneACCESS repertoire file appears here via TCRdb, limited to in-frame rearrangements. These files lack a portion of the clones; in checked studies, under half of the deficit traces to unresolved V genes, and the cause of the others is not known. V and J calls and clone size come straight from that table; D and trimming were deduced from the DNA. The sample has some 240,000 clones on record, 70% to 85% of them singletons. The ten largest clones represent approximately 9.6% of the sample.

For this clone: What this receptor recognizes is not known. The input lacks base qualities; no much larger clone sits a single base away.

The paper's findings and limits, for the study overall: How much clinical and demographic metadata was included differed by source and by participant, and the metadata was provided uncurated.

The TCR comes from a woman older than 75 with acute or convalescent COVID-19. The source material was peripheral blood. The chain is encoded by TRBV24-1 joined to TRBJ1-4, with 9 bases matching TRBD1. The DNA is TGTGCCACCAGTGAATCCGGGACAGGGCGGGATGAAAAACTGTTTTTT. Its product reads: CATSESGTGRDEKLFF.